The following is a T cell receptor (beta chain) sequence with its context. Other DNA sequences from this sample encode an identical CDR3 as well. Method: immunoSEQ multiplex PCR; TCRdb's copy keeps in-frame clones and lacks some. The table has hundreds of thousands of clones, around 78% seen once; the top ten hold around 0.012%. V was clipped by 0 bases and J by 2 bases, with 8 bases between them. Germline-derived CDR1 and CDR2 are SGHTA and FQGNSA. CDR3 length equals 15 residues. This sample is part of a study of shared T cell receptors in the human thymus. These sequences were also reported in another study, on human thymus T cells.

Material: thymocytes. The chain recombines TRBV7-2 with TRBJ2-1; perhaps TRBD2 as D (5 bases). The sequence came from a boy younger than two with a congenital heart defect. CDR3 nucleotide sequence: TGTGCCAGCAGCTTAGCTGGCGGGCCCTACAATGAGCAGTTCTTC. It specifies CASSLAGGPYNEQFF.